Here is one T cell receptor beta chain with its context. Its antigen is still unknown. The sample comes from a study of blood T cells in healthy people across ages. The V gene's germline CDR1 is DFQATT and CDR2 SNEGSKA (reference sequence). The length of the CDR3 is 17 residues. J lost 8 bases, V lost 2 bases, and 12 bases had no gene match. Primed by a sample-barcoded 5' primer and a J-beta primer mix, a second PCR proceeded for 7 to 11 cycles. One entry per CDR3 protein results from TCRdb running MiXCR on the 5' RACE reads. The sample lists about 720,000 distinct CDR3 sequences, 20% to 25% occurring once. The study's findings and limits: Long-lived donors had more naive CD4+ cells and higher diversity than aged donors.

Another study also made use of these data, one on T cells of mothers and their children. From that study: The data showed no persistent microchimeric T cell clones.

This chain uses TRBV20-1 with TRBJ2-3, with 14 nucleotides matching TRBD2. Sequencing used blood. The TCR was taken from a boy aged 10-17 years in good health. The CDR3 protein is CSARKSGLAGARGTQYF. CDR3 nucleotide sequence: TGCAGTGCTAGAAAATCGGGACTAGCGGGGGCACGCGGTACGCAGTATTTT.